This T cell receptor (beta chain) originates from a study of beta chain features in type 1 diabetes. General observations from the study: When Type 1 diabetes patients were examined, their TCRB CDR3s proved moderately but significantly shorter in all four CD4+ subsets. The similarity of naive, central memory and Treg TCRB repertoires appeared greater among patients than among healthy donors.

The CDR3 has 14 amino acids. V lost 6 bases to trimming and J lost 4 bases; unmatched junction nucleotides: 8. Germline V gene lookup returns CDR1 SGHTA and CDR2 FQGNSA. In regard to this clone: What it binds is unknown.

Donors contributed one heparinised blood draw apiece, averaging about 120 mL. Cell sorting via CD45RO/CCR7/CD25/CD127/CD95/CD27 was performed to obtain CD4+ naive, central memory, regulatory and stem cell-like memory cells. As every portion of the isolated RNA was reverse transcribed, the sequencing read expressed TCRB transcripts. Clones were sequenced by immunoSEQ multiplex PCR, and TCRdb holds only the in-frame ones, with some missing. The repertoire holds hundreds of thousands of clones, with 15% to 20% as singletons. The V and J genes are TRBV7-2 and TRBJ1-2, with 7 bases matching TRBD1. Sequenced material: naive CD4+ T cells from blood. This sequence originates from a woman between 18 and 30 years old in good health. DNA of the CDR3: TGTGCCAGCAGAGCGACAGGGATGGGCTATGGCTACACCTTC. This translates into CASRATGMGYGYTF.